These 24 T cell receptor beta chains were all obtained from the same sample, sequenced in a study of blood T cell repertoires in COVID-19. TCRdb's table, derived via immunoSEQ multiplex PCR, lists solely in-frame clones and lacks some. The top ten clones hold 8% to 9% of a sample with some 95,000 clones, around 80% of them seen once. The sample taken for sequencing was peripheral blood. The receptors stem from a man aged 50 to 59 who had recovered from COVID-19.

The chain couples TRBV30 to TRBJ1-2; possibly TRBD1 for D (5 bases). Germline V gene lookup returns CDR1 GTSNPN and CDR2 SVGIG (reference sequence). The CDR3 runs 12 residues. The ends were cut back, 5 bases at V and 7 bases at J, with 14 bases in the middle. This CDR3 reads CAWAQGSGGYTF. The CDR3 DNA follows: TGTGCCTGGGCCCAGGGATCCGGTGGCTACACCTTC. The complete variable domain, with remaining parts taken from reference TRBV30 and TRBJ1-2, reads SQTIHQWPATLVQPVGSPLSLECTVEGTSNPNLYWYRQAAGRGLQLLFYSVGIGQISSEVPQNLSASRPQDRQFILSSKKLLLSDSGFYLCAWAQGSGGYTFGSGTRLTVV.

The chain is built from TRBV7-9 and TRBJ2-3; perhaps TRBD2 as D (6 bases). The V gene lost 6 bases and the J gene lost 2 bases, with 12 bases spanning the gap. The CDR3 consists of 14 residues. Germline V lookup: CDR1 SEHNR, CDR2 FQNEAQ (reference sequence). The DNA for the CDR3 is TGTGCCAGCAGTTCTAGCGCTTCCACAGATACGCAGTATTTT. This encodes CASSSSASTDTQYF.

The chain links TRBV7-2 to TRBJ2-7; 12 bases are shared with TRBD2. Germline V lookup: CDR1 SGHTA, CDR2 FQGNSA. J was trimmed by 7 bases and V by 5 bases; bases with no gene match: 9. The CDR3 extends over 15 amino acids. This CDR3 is CASSERLAGVGEQYF. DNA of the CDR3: TGTGCCAGCAGCGAAAGACTAGCGGGAGTGGGGGAGCAGTACTTC.

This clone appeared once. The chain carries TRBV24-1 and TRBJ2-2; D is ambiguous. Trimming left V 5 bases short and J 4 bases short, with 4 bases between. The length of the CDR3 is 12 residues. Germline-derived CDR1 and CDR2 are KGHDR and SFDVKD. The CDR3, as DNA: TGTGCCACCAGTGGACTCACCGGGGAGCTGTTTTTT. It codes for CATSGLTGELFF.

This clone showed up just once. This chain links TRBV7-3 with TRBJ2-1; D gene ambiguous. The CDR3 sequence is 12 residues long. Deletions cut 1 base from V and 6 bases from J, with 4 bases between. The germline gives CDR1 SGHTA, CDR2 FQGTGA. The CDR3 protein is CASSLSSNEQFF. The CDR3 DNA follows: TGTGCCAGCAGCTTAAGTAGCAATGAGCAGTTCTTC.

The chain's CDR3 is CASSPRQGAEAFF. The CDR3 coding sequence is TGTGCCAGCTCACCACGACAGGGGGCGGAAGCTTTCTTT. The rearrangement joins TRBV18 to TRBJ1-1, with TRBD1 matching over 10 bases. Germline assignment: CDR1 KGHSH and CDR2 LQKENI. V was clipped by 1 base and J by 8 bases; unmatched bases: 1. CDR3 length equals 13 residues.

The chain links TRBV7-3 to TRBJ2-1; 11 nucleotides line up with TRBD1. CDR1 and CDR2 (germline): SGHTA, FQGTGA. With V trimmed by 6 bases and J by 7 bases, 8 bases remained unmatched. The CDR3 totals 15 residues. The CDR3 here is CASSASRDRGNEQFF. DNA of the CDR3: TGTGCCAGCAGTGCCAGCCGGGACAGGGGGAATGAGCAGTTCTTC.

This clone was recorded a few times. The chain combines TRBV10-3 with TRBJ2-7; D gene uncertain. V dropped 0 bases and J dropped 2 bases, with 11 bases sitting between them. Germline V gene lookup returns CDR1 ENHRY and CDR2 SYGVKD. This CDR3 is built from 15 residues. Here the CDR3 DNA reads TGTGCCATCAGTGAGTCGGTCGGAGACCCCTACGAGCAGTACTTC. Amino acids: CAISESVGDPYEQYF.

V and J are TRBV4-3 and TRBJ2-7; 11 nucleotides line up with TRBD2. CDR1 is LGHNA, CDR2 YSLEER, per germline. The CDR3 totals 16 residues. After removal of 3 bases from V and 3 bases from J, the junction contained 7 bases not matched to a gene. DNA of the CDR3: TGCGCCAGCAGCCAGAGCCTAGCGGGAGGAATCTACGAGCAGTACTTC. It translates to CASSQSLAGGIYEQYF.

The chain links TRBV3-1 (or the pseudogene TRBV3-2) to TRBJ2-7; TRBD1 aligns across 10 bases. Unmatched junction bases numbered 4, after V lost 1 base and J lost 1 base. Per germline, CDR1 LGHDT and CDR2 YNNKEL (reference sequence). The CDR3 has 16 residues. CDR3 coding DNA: TGTGCCAGCAGCCAAGTTTCGGGACAGGGGTCCTACGAGCAGTACTTC. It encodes CASSQVSGQGSYEQYF.

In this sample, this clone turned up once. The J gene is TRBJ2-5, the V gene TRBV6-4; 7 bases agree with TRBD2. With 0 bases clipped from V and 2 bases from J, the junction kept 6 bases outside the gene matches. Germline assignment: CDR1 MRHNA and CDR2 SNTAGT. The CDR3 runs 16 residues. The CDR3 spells CASSDSALAAQETQYF. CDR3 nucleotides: TGTGCCAGCAGTGACTCGGCCCTAGCGGCACAAGAGACCCAGTACTTC.

CDR3 amino acids: CASSIAGTVNSPLHF. The DNA for the CDR3 is TGTGCCAGTAGTATCGCGGGGACAGTTAATTCACCCCTCCACTTT. The chain joins TRBV19 to TRBJ1-6, with 7 bases identical to TRBD1. The CDR3 has 15 amino acids. Losses at the gene ends were 3 bases for V and 6 bases for J; bases not matched to a gene: 5. Per the germline V gene, CDR1 is LNHDA and CDR2 is SQIVND (reference sequence). Combining the CDR3 with reference TRBV19 and TRBJ1-6 gives the whole variable domain DGGITQSPKYLFRKEGQNVTLSCEQNLNHDAMYWYRQDPGQGLRLIYYSQIVNDFQKGDIAEGYSVSREKKESFPLTVTSAQKNPTAFYLCASSIAGTVNSPLHFGNGTRLTVT.

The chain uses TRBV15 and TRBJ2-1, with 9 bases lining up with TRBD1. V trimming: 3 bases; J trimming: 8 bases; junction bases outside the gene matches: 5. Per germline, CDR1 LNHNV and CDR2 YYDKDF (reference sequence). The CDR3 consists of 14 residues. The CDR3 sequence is CATSRRQGEDEQFF. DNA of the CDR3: TGTGCCACCAGCAGGAGACAGGGGGAGGATGAGCAGTTCTTC. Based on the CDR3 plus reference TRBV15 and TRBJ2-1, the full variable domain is DAMVIQNPRYQVTQFGKPVTLSCSQTLNHNVMYWYQQKSSQAPKLLFHYYDKDFNNEADTPDNFQSRRPNTSFCFLDIRSPGLGDTAMYLCATSRRQGEDEQFFGPGTRLTVL.

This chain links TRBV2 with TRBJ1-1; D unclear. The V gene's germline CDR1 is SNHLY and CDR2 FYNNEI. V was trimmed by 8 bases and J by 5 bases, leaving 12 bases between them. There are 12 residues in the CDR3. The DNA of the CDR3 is TGTGCCAGCCTCCGGGAAGGGACTGAAGCTTTCTTT. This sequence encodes CASLREGTEAFF.

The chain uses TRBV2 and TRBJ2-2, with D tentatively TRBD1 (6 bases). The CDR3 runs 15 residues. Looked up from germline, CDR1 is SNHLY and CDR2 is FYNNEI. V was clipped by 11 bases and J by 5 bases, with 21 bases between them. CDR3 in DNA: TGTGCCGGAAGGGTTGGGGGCGGCCCAACCGGGGAGCTGTTTTTT. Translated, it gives CAGRVGGGPTGELFF.

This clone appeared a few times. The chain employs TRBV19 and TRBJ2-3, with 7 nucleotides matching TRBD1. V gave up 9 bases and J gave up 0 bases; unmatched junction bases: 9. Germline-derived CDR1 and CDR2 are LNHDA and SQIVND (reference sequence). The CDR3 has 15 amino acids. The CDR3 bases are TGTGCCAGCCAAGACAGGGCCGAAAGCACAGATACGCAGTATTTT. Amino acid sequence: CASQDRAESTDTQYF.

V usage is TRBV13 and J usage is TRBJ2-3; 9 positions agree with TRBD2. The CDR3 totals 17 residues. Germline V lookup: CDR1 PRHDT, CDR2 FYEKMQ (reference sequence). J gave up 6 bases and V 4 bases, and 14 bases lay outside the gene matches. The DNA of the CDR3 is TGTGCCAGCAGCTGGTCTGCGGCTAGCGGGGTCCGGGATACGCAGTATTTT. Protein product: CASSWSAASGVRDTQYF.

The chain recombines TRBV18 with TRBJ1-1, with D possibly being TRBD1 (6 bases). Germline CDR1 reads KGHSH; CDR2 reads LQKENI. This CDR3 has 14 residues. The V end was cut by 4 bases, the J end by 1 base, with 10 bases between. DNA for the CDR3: TGTGCCAGCTCACAACAGGGAAAGAACACTGAAGCTTTCTTT. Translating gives CASSQQGKNTEAFF.

In nucleotides, the CDR3 is TGCGCCAGCACCAACACAGGGACAGGGGAACGCGAGCAGTACTTC. Translated: CASTNTGTGEREQYF. The chain couples TRBV5-1 to TRBJ2-7, with 10 nucleotides matching TRBD1. The CDR3 totals 15 residues. Germline V gene data show CDR1 as SGHRS and CDR2 as YFSETQ. The trim removed 6 bases at V and 6 bases at J, leaving 12 bases unmatched.

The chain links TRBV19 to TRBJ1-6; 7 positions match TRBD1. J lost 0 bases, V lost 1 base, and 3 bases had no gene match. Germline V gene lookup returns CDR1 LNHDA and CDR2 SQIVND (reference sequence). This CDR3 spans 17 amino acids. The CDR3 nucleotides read TGTGCCAGTAGTATAGCAGGGGGAAGCTCCTATAATTCACCCCTCCACTTT. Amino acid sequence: CASSIAGGSSYNSPLHF.

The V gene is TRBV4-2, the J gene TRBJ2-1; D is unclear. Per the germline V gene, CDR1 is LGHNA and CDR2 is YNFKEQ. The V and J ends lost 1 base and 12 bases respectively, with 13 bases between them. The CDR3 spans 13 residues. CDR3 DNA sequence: TGTGCCAGCAGCCAAGTCGGTGCGAGCCCGCAGTTCTTC. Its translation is CASSQVGASPQFF.

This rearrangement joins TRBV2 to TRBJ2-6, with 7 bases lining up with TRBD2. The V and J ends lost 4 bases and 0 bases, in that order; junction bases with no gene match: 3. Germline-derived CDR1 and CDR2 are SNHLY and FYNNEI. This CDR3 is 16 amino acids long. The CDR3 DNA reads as TGTGCCAGCAGTGTTCGCGGGGGCTCTGGGGCCAACGTCCTGACTTTC. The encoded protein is CASSVRGGSGANVLTF.

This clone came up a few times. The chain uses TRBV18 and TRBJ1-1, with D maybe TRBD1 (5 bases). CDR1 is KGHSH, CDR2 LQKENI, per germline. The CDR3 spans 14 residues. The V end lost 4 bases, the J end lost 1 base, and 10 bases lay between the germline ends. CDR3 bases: TGTGCCAGCTCACGGGGCATAGAGAACACTGAAGCTTTCTTT. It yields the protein CASSRGIENTEAFF. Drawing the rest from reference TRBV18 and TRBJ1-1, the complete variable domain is NAGVMQNPRHLVRRRGQEARLRCSPMKGHSHVYWYRQLPEEGLKFMVYLQKENIIDESGMPKERFSAEFPKEGPSILRIQQVVRGDSAAYFCASSRGIENTEAFFGQGTRLTVV.

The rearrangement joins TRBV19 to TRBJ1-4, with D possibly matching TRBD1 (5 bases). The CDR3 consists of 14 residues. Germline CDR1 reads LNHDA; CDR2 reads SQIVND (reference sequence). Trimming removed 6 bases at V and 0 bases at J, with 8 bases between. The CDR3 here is CASRTTATNEKLFF. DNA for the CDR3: TGTGCCAGTAGGACGACAGCAACTAATGAAAAACTGTTTTTT.